Shown below are 22 T cell receptor beta chains from a single sample sequenced in a study of shared T cell receptors in the human thymus. TCRdb's table, derived via immunoSEQ multiplex PCR, lists solely in-frame clones and lacks some. The sample includes about 500,000 clones, around 78% seen only once; the top ten take about 0.012%. This same sample was also taken into another study, of human thymus T cells.

The sequenced sample consisted of thymocytes. These receptors all stem from a boy younger than two with a congenital heart defect.

The rearrangement links TRBV29-1 to TRBJ2-1; TRBD2 aligns across 11 bases. This CDR3 is built from 18 residues. In germline, CDR1 is SQVTM, CDR2 ANQGSEA. The ends lost 1 base at V and 9 bases at J; junction bases unmatched: 17. Written as DNA, the CDR3 is TGCAGCGTTGAAGTGCTATGGGTAGCGGGAGGGCCTGGGGGTGAGCAGTTCTTC. It yields the protein CSVEVLWVAGGPGGEQFF.

The J gene is TRBJ2-2, the V gene TRBV4-2, with 11 nucleotides matching TRBD1. This CDR3 has 19 amino acids. V trimming: 1 base; J trimming: 4 bases; junction bases outside the gene matches: 11. In germline, CDR1 is LGHNA, CDR2 YNFKEQ. CDR3 sequence (DNA): TGTGCCAGCAGCCAAGCCGGGACAGGGGGTGGTATAAGCACCGGGGAGCTGTTTTTT. This encodes CASSQAGTGGGISTGELFF.

This chain joins TRBV18 and TRBJ2-1; D remains unclear. Per germline, CDR1 KGHSH and CDR2 LQKENI. This CDR3 is 13 amino acids long. Deletions cut 1 base from V and 9 bases from J, with 10 bases between. CDR3 loop: CASSPRGCCEQFF. Written as DNA, the CDR3 is TGTGCCAGCTCACCACGAGGCTGCTGTGAGCAGTTCTTC.

The J gene is TRBJ1-2, the V gene TRBV6-4; TRBD1 matches at 11 bases. CDR3 length equals 15 residues. Germline CDR1 and CDR2: MRHNA and SNTAGT. Unmatched junction bases numbered 8, after V lost 6 bases and J lost 5 bases. Here the CDR3 DNA reads TGTGCCAGCAGCCCCTCCGGGACAGGGGGTTATGGCTACACCTTC. Its translation is CASSPSGTGGYGYTF.

The J gene is TRBJ1-2, the V gene TRBV6-6; a possible D gene is TRBD1 (5 bases). V dropped 0 bases and J dropped 5 bases, with 16 bases sitting between them. The CDR3 contains 16 residues. Germline CDR1 is MNHNY and CDR2 is SVGAGI (reference sequence). CDR3 amino acids: CASSYSSSSREYGYTF. The CDR3 bases are TGTGCCAGCAGTTACTCTTCCAGCTCCAGGGAATATGGCTACACCTTC.

This clone was detected only once. This sequence joins TRBV10-2 and TRBJ2-3, with a possible D match to TRBD2 (6 bases). Germline values: CDR1 WSHSY, CDR2 SAAADI. V dropped 4 bases and J dropped 3 bases, with 14 bases sitting between them. The CDR3 has 15 residues. This chain's CDR3 is CASSGGLAGTDTQYF. Written as DNA, the CDR3 is TGCGCCAGCAGTGGGGGCCTGGCGGGGACAGATACGCAGTATTTT.

V and J are TRBV4-2 and TRBJ2-3; 7 bases are shared with TRBD2. Germline V gives CDR1 LGHNA, CDR2 YNFKEQ. This CDR3 has 14 residues. Losses at the gene ends were 7 bases for V and 0 bases for J; bases not matched to a gene: 4. The CDR3 DNA is TGTGCCAGCACCCGAGCGGGGAGCACAGATACGCAGTATTTT. This translates into CASTRAGSTDTQYF.

This clone has just a few counts. This rearrangement joins TRBV7-9 to TRBJ2-2; 7 bases map to TRBD2. Germline trimming cut 5 bases from V and 6 bases from J; bases unmatched to any gene: 15. In germline, CDR1 is SEHNR, CDR2 FQNEAQ (reference sequence). The CDR3 runs 17 residues. The CDR3 is CASSVNSGPGGPGELFF. The CDR3 DNA sequence: TGTGCCAGCAGCGTGAATAGCGGGCCCGGGGGTCCCGGGGAGCTGTTTTTT.

This clone was picked up a small number of times. The chain employs TRBV23-1 and TRBJ2-5; 10 positions agree with TRBD2. TRBV23-1 is designated an ORF whose function remains uncertain. This CDR3 comprises 16 residues. After removal of 4 bases from V and 2 bases from J, the junction contained 7 bases not matched to a gene. The CDR3 here is CASSPPRLAGQETQYF. The CDR3 DNA reads as TGCGCCAGCAGTCCGCCGCGACTAGCGGGTCAAGAGACCCAGTACTTC.

This chain connects TRBV6-6 to TRBJ2-2; possible D gene TRBD2, 6 bases. V lost 4 bases to trimming and J lost 0 bases, with 12 bases between them. Germline values: CDR1 MNHNY, CDR2 SVGAGI (reference sequence). CDR3 size: 16 residues. The CDR3 is CASSSLAVTNTGELFF. CDR3 bases: TGTGCCAGCAGTTCTTTAGCGGTTACGAACACCGGGGAGCTGTTTTTT.

The chain combines TRBV2 with TRBJ2-3, with D possibly matching TRBD2 (5 bases). The germline gives CDR1 SNHLY, CDR2 FYNNEI. This CDR3 is built from 13 residues. The CDR3 region has the DNA TGTGGCTCGGGGTTCTGGAGCACAGATACGCAGTATTTT. Residues: CGSGFWSTDTQYF.

As DNA, the CDR3 is TGTGCCAGCAGCTTTAAAGCGGGAGGGACCTACGAGCAGTACTTC. Its translation is CASSFKAGGTYEQYF. This chain uses TRBV11-3 with TRBJ2-7, with 10 bases that match TRBD2. CDR3 size: 15 residues. V shed 3 bases, J shed 2 bases, and the junction held 4 bases outside the gene matches. Per germline, CDR1 SGHNT and CDR2 YENEEA.

This clone came up a few times. The CDR3 DNA sequence: TGTGCCAGCGGCCGGGGGTCCCCTATGAACACTGAAGCTTTCTTT. It codes for CASGRGSPMNTEAFF. The chain combines TRBV6-1 with TRBJ1-1; possibly TRBD1 for D (5 bases). The CDR3 is 15 amino acids. The V gene's germline CDR1 is MNHNS and CDR2 SASEGT. Trimming cost V 8 bases and J 0 bases, with 16 bases left between them.

The J gene is TRBJ2-3, the V gene TRBV18; perhaps TRBD2 as D (6 bases). The ends were cut back, 2 bases at V and 6 bases at J, with 18 bases in the middle. Germline CDR1 KGHSH, CDR2 LQKENI. This CDR3 is 16 amino acids long. CDR3 region: CASSPSASESPDTQYF. In DNA form, the CDR3 reads TGTGCCAGCTCACCATCTGCTAGCGAGTCTCCGGATACGCAGTATTTT. Filled out from reference TRBV18 and TRBJ2-3, the complete variable domain reads NAGVMQNPRHLVRRRGQEARLRCSPMKGHSHVYWYRQLPEEGLKFMVYLQKENIIDESGMPKERFSAEFPKEGPSILRIQQVVRGDSAAYFCASSPSASESPDTQYFGPGTRLTVL.

The sample holds a few counts of this clone. The gene calls are TRBV29-1 and TRBJ1-2; D is undetermined. CDR1 and CDR2 (germline): SQVTM, ANQGSEA. The V and J ends lost 7 bases and 0 bases respectively, with 15 bases between them. The length of the CDR3 is 14 residues. CDR3 protein: CSASWAAANYGYTF. CDR3 in DNA: TGCAGCGCCTCGTGGGCAGCTGCTAACTATGGCTACACCTTC. The whole variable domain, remainder taken from reference TRBV29-1 and TRBJ1-2, is SAVISQKPSRDICQRGTSLTIQCQVDSQVTMMFWYRQQPGQSLTLIATANQGSEATYESGFVIDKFPISRPNLTFSTLTVSNMSPEDSSIYLCSASWAAANYGYTFGSGTRLTVV.

J is TRBJ1-1 and V is TRBV11-1; the D is unclear. Germline CDR1 is SGHAT and CDR2 is FQDESV (reference sequence). Trimming took 1 base from V and 3 from J, leaving 9 bases between them. The CDR3 is 14 amino acids. In DNA, the CDR3 is TGTGCCAGCAGCTTAGGGGTTGAGGACACTGAAGCTTTCTTT. Translating gives CASSLGVEDTEAFF.

This clone came up once. The chain couples TRBV19 to TRBJ1-5; D not certain. CDR1 LNHDA and CDR2 SQIVND come from the germline V gene (reference sequence). With 6 bases removed from V and 6 bases from J, the gap between germline ends came to 12 bases. The CDR3 extends over 13 amino acids. DNA for the CDR3: TGTGCCAGTAGCCCCCTGGAGAGTCAGCCCCAGCATTTT. This translates into CASSPLESQPQHF.

As concerns this clone: The same CDR3 also results from other DNA sequences found in this sample. This sequence joins TRBV14 and TRBJ2-1, with 10 bases lining up with TRBD2. There are 16 residues in the CDR3. Germline trimming cut 3 bases from V and 2 bases from J; bases unmatched to any gene: 4. Germline CDR1 SGHDN, CDR2 FVKESK. The CDR3 region is CASSQGLAGAYNEQFF. As DNA, the CDR3 is TGTGCCAGCAGCCAGGGCCTAGCGGGAGCCTACAATGAGCAGTTCTTC.

The count of this clone is one. This sequence joins TRBV25-1 and TRBJ2-4; 7 bases agree with TRBD1. The V segment lost 1 base and the J segment 2 bases; nucleotides outside the gene matches: 8. The CDR3 consists of 17 residues. Germline loops: CDR1 MGHDK, CDR2 SYGVNS. As DNA, the CDR3 is TGTGCCAGCAGTGAATCGGCACAGGGGAGACCCAAAAACATTCAGTACTTC. Translation: CASSESAQGRPKNIQYF. Complete variable domain (other parts from reference TRBV25-1 and TRBJ2-4): EADIYQTPRYLVIGTGKKITLECSQTMGHDKMYWYQQDPGMELHLIHYSYGVNSTEKGDLSSESTVSRIRTEHFPLTLESARPSHTSQYLCASSESAQGRPKNIQYFGAGTRLSVL.

The chain combines TRBV15 with TRBJ2-1; 7 positions match TRBD2. Trimming cost V 1 base and J 2 bases; bases outside gene matches: 14. Germline V CDR1 and CDR2: LNHNV, YYDKDF (reference sequence). This CDR3 contains 19 residues. The CDR3 nucleotides read TGTGCCACCAGCAGAGGTGGCCCTCGGCGGGAGAAGCCCTACAATGAGCAGTTCTTC. It specifies CATSRGGPRREKPYNEQFF.

The rearrangement links TRBV11-2 to TRBJ2-7, with D perhaps matching TRBD2 (6 bases). In germline, CDR1 is SGHAT, CDR2 FQNNGV. V shed 1 base and J shed 2 bases, with 12 bases lying between them. This CDR3 region has 15 residues. The CDR3, as DNA: TGTGCCAGCAGCTTAGTTGTCGGGAGCACCTACGAGCAGTACTTC. This translates into CASSLVVGSTYEQYF.

J is TRBJ1-2 and V is TRBV5-1, with a possible D match to TRBD1 (5 bases). The V end lost 7 bases, the J end lost 7 bases, and 20 bases lay between the germline ends. The CDR3 extends over 14 amino acids. The germline V gene encodes CDR1 SGHRS and CDR2 YFSETQ. DNA of the CDR3: TGCGCCAGCCACCCAAGGGGCCAAGAGAGTGGCTACACCTTC. As protein: CASHPRGQESGYTF.